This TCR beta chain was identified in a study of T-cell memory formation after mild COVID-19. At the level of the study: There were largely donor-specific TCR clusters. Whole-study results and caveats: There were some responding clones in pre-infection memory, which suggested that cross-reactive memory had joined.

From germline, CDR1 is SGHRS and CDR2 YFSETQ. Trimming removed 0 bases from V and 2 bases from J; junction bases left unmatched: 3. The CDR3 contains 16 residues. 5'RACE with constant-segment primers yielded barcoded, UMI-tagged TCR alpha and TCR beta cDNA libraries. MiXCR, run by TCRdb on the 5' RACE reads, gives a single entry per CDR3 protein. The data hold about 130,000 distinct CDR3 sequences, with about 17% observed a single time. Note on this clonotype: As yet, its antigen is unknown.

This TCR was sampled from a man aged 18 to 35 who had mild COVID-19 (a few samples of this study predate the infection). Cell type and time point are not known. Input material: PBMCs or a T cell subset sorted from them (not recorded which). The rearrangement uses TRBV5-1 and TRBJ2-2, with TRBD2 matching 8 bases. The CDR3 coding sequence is TGCGCCAGCAGCTTGGGTAGCGGGATCAACACCGGGGAGCTGTTTTTT. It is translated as CASSLGSGINTGELFF.